This T cell receptor beta chain is drawn from a study of OX40 agonist ivuxolimab in advanced cancers. Profiled with immunoSEQ multiplex PCR; TCRdb holds only in-frame clones, not every one. Of some 16,000 clones detected, approximately 80% appear once; the ten largest clones hold around 12%. The CDR3 sequence is 16 residues long. V dropped 4 bases and J dropped 0; count of bases not matched to a gene: 4. The germline CDR1 and CDR2 sequences are ENHRY and SYGVKD. V gene TRBV10-3 combines with J gene TRBJ2-7; TRBD2 aligns across 12 bases. Material: CD4+ or CD8+ T cells sorted from blood, obtained in a trial of the OX40 agonist ivuxolimab. This receptor was taken from an adult with an advanced solid tumor such as melanoma, head and neck, liver or kidney cancer. This chain's CDR3 is CAISGTSGASSYEQYF. CDR3 bases: TGTGCCATCAGTGGGACTAGCGGGGCCAGCTCCTACGAGCAGTACTTC.